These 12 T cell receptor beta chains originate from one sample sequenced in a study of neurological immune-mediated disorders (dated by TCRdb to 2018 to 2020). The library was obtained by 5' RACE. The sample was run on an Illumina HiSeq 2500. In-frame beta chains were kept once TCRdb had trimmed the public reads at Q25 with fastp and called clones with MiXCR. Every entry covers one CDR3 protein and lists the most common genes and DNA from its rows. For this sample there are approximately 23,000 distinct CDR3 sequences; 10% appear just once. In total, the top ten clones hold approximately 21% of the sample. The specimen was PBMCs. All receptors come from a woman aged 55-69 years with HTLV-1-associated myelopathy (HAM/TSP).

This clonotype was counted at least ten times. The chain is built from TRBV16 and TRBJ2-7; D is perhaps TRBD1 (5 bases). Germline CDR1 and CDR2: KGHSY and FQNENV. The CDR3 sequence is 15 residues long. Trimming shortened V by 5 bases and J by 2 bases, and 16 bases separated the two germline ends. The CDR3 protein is CASSYRAGSPYEQYF. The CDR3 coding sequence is TGTGCCAGCAGCTACCGGGCAGGGTCCCCCTACGAGCAGTACTTC.

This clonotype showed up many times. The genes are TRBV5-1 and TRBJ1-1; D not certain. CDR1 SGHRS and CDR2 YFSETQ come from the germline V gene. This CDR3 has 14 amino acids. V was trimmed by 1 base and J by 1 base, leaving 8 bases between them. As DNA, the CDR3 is TGCGCCAGCAGCTTGTCAGGAGAGAACACTGAAGCTTTCTTT. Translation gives CASSLSGENTEAFF.

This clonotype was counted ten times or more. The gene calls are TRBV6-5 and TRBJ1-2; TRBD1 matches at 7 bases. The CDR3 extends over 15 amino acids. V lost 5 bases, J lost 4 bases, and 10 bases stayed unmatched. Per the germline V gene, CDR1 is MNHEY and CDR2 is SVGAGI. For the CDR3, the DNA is TGTGCCAGCAGTACCCCCGGGACAGACCTCTATGGCTACACCTTC. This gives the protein CASSTPGTDLYGYTF.

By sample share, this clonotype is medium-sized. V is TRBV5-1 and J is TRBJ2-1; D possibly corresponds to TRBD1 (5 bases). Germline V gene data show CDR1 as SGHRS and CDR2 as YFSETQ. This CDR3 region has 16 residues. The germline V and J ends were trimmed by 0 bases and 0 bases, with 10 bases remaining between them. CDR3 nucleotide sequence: TGCGCCAGCAGCTTGGGAGGAAGGGGCTCCTACAATGAGCAGTTCTTC. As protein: CASSLGGRGSYNEQFF.

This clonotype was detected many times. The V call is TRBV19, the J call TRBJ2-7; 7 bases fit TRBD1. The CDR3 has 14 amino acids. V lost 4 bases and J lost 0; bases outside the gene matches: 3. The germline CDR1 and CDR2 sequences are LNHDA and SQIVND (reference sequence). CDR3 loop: CASSRDSYSYEQYF. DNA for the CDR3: TGTGCCAGTAGTAGGGACAGCTACTCCTACGAGCAGTACTTC. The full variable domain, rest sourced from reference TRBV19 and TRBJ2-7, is DGGITQSPKYLFRKEGQNVTLSCEQNLNHDAMYWYRQDPGQGLRLIYYSQIVNDFQKGDIAEGYSVSREKKESFPLTVTSAQKNPTAFYLCASSRDSYSYEQYFGPGTRLTVT.

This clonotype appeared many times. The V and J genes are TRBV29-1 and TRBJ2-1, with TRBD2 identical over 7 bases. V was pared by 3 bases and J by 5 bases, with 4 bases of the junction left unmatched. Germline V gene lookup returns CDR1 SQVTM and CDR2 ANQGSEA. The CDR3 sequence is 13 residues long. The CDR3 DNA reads TGCAGCGTTGATGGGGCGGGGGACAATGAGCAGTTCTTC. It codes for CSVDGAGDNEQFF.

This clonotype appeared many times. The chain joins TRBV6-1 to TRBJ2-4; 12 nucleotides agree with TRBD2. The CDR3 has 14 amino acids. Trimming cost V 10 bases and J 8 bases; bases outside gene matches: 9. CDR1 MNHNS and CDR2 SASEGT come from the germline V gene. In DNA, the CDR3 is TGTGCCACCAGACTAGCGGGGGACTTGGACATTCAGTACTTC. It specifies CATRLAGDLDIQYF.

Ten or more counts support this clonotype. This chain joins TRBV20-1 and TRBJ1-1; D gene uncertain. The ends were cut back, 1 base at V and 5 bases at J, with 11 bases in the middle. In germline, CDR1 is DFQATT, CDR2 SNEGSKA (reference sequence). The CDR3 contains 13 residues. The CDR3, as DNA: TGCAGTGCTAGAGGTAACAAGGCGACTGAAGCTTTCTTT. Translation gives CSARGNKATEAFF.

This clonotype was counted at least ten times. The CDR3 spells CASSLDAGGPITDTQYF. The CDR3 DNA follows: TGCGCCAGCAGCTTGGACGCGGGGGGGCCGATCACAGATACGCAGTATTTT. The rearrangement links TRBV5-1 to TRBJ2-3; 9 bases line up with TRBD2. V lost 0 bases to trimming and J lost 2 bases; unmatched junction nucleotides: 7. Germline CDR1 and CDR2: SGHRS and YFSETQ. This CDR3 region has 17 residues.

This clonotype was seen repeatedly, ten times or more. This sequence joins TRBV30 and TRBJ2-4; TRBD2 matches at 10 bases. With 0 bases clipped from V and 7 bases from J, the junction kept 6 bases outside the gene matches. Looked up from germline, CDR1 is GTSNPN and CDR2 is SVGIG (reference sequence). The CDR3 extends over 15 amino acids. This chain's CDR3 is CAWSVRGLARNIQYF. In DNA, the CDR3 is TGTGCCTGGAGTGTCCGGGGACTAGCGCGGAACATTCAGTACTTC.

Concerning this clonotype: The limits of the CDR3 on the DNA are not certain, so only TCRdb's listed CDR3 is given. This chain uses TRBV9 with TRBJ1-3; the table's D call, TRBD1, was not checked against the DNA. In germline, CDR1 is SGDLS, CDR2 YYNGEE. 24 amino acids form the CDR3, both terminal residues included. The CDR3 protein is CASSPRTGVRLFGYTFGSGNTIYF.

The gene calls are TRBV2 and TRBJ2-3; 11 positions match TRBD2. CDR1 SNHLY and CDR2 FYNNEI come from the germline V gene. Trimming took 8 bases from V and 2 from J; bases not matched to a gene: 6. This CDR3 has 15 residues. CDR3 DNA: TGTGCCAGCGGGCCACTAGCGGGGGCCACAGATACGCAGTATTTT. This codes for CASGPLAGATDTQYF.